This entry is about one TCR beta chain. The antigen remains unidentified. The ends lost 5 bases at V and 4 bases at J; junction bases unmatched: 5. The CDR3 length is 14 residues. Germline V gene sequence: CDR1 SGHRS, CDR2 YFSETQ. This sample is drawn from a study of T cells in localized non-small cell lung cancer. Study-wide points: Adjacent lung exhibited a median of about 56 among the 100 most abundant tumor clones. The study sequenced only one region of the tumor. As a result, intratumor heterogeneity could not be excluded and remains possible. Peak T cell clonality was found in uninvolved adjacent lung, exceeding tumor.

Assay: immunoSEQ multiplex PCR; the TCRdb copy retains only in-frame clones and omits some. There are 25,000 to 35,000 clones in the sample; approximately 91% occur only once, and around 3% lies in the top ten. The clonotype was recovered from a female donor aged 60 or older with stage I lung adenocarcinoma. The sequencing here drew on peripheral blood, taken before any cancer treatment. This chain connects TRBV5-1 to TRBJ2-1; 8 bases line up with TRBD1. The CDR3 spells CASSPGQVYNEQFF. CDR3 nucleotides: TGCGCCAGCAGTCCGGGACAGGTGTACAATGAGCAGTTCTTC.